The rows below give T cell receptor beta chains drawn from one sample of a study of T cell clones after liver transplantation. Here immunoSEQ multiplex PCR was the method, and the copy in TCRdb shows in-frame clones only, minus some. The table has 93,000 or so clones, around four fifths seen once; the top ten hold around 3%. Sequences were derived from CD4+ T cells from blood, sampled around 48 months after liver transplant. Receptor source: a human patient who received a liver transplant. Certain T cells may be donor cells from the graft. Each CDR3 is given with its conserved first and last residue. D genes are given only for firm matches. The listing skips clone size in some rows; elsewhere it reads once, few, many or a size class.

TRBJ2-3,.,TRBV10-3,.,CAISGTTLSTDTQYF,TGTGCCATCAGTGGGACAACTCTTAGCACAGATACGCAGTATTTT
TRBJ1-2,TRBD1,TRBV7-9,.,CASSSTGNYGYTF,TGTGCCAGCAGCTCGACAGGGAACTATGGCTACACCTTC
TRBJ2-7,.,TRBV5-1,once,CASGSGSYEQYF,TGCGCCAGCGGGAGTGGCTCCTACGAGCAGTACTTC
TRBJ2-7,.,TRBV7-2,.,CASKEGGASEQYF,TGTGCCAGCAAGGAAGGGGGGGCGAGCGAGCAGTACTTC
TRBJ2-1,.,TRBV12-5,.,CASGPTSYNEQFF,TGTGCTAGTGGTCCCACCAGTTACAATGAGCAGTTCTTC
TRBJ1-1,.,TRBV28,once,CATKAPWAFF,TGTGCCACCAAGGCTCCATGGGCTTTCTTT
TRBJ2-7,TRBD1,TRBV5-4,.,CASSAGTGMPYEQYF,TGTGCCAGCAGCGCCGGGACAGGGATGCCCTACGAGCAGTACTTC
TRBJ2-7,.,TRBV11-1,.,CASSHPQGKYEQYF,TGTGCCAGCAGCCACCCCCAGGGGAAGTACGAGCAGTACTTC
TRBJ2-3,TRBD1,TRBV7-9,.,CASSFGTETDTQYF,TGTGCCAGCAGCTTCGGGACAGAGACAGATACGCAGTATTTT
TRBJ1-2,.,TRBV5-5,.,CASSLVNMGLLEGYTF,TGTGCCAGCAGCTTAGTTAATATGGGCCTTTTAGAGGGCTACACCTTC
TRBJ1-2,.,TRBV5-1,.,CASSLLGVKDGYTF,TGCGCCAGCAGCTTGCTGGGAGTAAAGGATGGCTACACCTTC
TRBJ2-1,.,TRBV20-1,.,CSAAWGDEQFF,TGCAGTGCTGCATGGGGGGATGAGCAGTTCTTC
TRBJ2-7,.,TRBV1,.,CTSSQAPSSGGFYEQYF,TGCACCAGCAGCCAAGCCCCCTCTAGCGGGGGATTCTACGAGCAGTACTTC
TRBJ2-2,.,TRBV19,.,CASGSGGNTGELFF,TGTGCCAGTGGCTCCGGGGGAAACACCGGGGAGCTGTTTTTT
TRBJ2-1,TRBD2,TRBV5-1,.,CASNLADSSYNEQFF,TGCGCCAGCAACCTAGCGGATAGCTCCTACAATGAGCAGTTCTTC
TRBJ2-1,TRBD2,TRBV30,.,CAWSIRGVSYNEQFF,TGTGCCTGGAGCATACGGGGGGTCTCCTACAATGAGCAGTTCTTC
TRBJ2-1,TRBD2,TRBV14,.,CASSQLAGAAYNEQFF,TGTGCCAGCAGCCAGCTAGCGGGTGCGGCCTACAATGAGCAGTTCTTC
TRBJ2-7,TRBD2,TRBV5-1,.,CASSPGGTSGVKSYEQYF,TGCGCCAGCAGCCCCGGCGGGACTAGCGGAGTTAAGTCCTACGAGCAGTACTTC
TRBJ1-5,.,TRBV6-6,few,CASSTQYSNQPQHF,TGTGCCAGCAGTACTCAGTATAGCAATCAGCCCCAGCATTTT
TRBJ2-7,.,TRBV2,.,CASSERASSGYEQYF,TGTGCCAGCAGTGAACGTGCCTCGTCGGGCTACGAGCAGTACTTC
TRBJ1-4,.,TRBV18,.,CASSPDSPTGHKENEKLFF,TGTGCCAGCTCACCTGACTCACCGACGGGACACAAAGAAAATGAAAAACTGTTTTTT
TRBJ1-2,.,TRBV7-9,.,CASSRPGTYGYTF,TGTGCCAGCAGCCGACCGGGAACCTATGGCTACACCTTC
TRBJ2-3,TRBD2,TRBV19,.,CASSKSRGETDTQYF,TGTGCCAGTAGTAAGTCGCGGGGGGAAACAGATACGCAGTATTTT
TRBJ2-5,.,TRBV7-2,.,CASGIETQYF,TGTGCCAGCGGTATCGAGACCCAGTACTTC
TRBJ1-1,.,TRBV7-9,few,CASSLGSGSGNTEAFF,TGTGCCAGCAGCTTAGGTTCAGGGTCAGGCAACACTGAAGCTTTCTTT
TRBJ1-5,.,TRBV7-2,.,CASSLGGSQPQHF,TGTGCCAGCAGCTTAGGGGGGAGTCAGCCCCAGCATTTT
TRBJ2-4,TRBD2,TRBV19,once,CASSTLAGIWDSKNIQYF,TGTGCCAGTAGCACACTAGCGGGGATCTGGGATTCCAAAAACATTCAGTACTTC
TRBJ2-3,.,TRBV4-1,few,CASSLEGLSTDTQYF,TGCGCCAGCAGCCTCGAGGGGCTGAGCACAGATACGCAGTATTTT
TRBJ1-6,.,TRBV5-6,.,CASSLLRAGSSYNSPLHF,TGTGCCAGCAGCTTACTCAGGGCCGGGAGCTCCTATAATTCACCCCTCCACTTT
TRBJ2-4,.,TRBV2,.,CASRTPLAKNIQYF,TGTGCCAGCAGAACCCCCTTGGCCAAAAACATTCAGTACTTC
TRBJ1-1,.,TRBV28,once,CASSLQGREAFF,TGTGCCAGCAGTTTGCAGGGACGGGAAGCTTTCTTT
TRBJ2-1,.,TRBV19,.,CASTTDRVSYNEQFF,TGTGCCAGTACCACGGACAGAGTCTCATACAATGAGCAGTTCTTC
TRBJ1-5,.,TRBV4-3,.,CASSLEKGNQPQHF,TGCGCCAGCAGCCTAGAGAAAGGCAATCAGCCCCAGCATTTT
TRBJ2-5,TRBD2,TRBV5-1,.,CASKSGGANSETQYF,TGCGCCAGCAAAAGCGGGGGGGCTAACTCAGAGACCCAGTACTTC
TRBJ1-5,.,TRBV27,.,CASSFTDDQPQHF,TGTGCCAGCAGTTTTACAGATGATCAGCCCCAGCATTTT
TRBJ2-1,.,TRBV30,.,CAWGAGVPYNEQFF,TGTGCCTGGGGGGCGGGTGTTCCCTACAATGAGCAGTTCTTC
TRBJ2-2,TRBD2,TRBV25-1,.,CASQPSGRNTGELFF,TGTGCCAGCCAACCGAGCGGGAGGAACACCGGGGAGCTGTTTTTT
TRBJ2-2,TRBD2,TRBV15,.,CATSRAGRARNTGELFF,TGTGCCACCAGCAGAGCGGGGAGGGCGCGGAACACCGGGGAGCTGTTTTTT
TRBJ2-5,TRBD2,TRBV5-4,.,CASSSGLVGQETQYF,TGTGCCAGCAGCTCAGGACTAGTTGGCCAAGAGACCCAGTACTTC
TRBJ1-5,TRBD1,TRBV28,.,CASSFIRDRGGNQPQHF,TGTGCCAGCAGTTTTATTAGGGACAGGGGGGGCAATCAGCCCCAGCATTTT
TRBJ2-5,TRBD1,TRBV7-7,.,CASSRGQGLRSQETQYF,TGTGCCAGCAGCCGTGGACAGGGCCTTAGAAGCCAAGAGACCCAGTACTTC
TRBJ1-2,TRBD1,TRBV18,.,CASSPEQGRSYYGYTF,TGTGCCAGCTCACCGGAACAGGGGCGGTCTTACTATGGCTACACCTTC
TRBJ1-3,.,TRBV27,.,CASSRGRGSGNTIYF,TGTGCCAGCAGTCGGGGGCGGGGTTCTGGAAACACCATATATTTT
TRBJ2-6,.,TRBV6-1,.,CASSEAGTGANVLTF,TGTGCCAGCAGTGAAGCAGGGACTGGGGCCAACGTCCTGACTTTC
TRBJ2-2,.,TRBV6-6,once,CASSWPSGAGTGELFF,TGTGCCAGCAGTTGGCCGTCAGGGGCGGGCACCGGGGAGCTGTTTTTT
TRBJ1-4,.,TRBV18,.,CASSPASREKLFF,TGTGCCAGCTCACCGGCCAGTAGGGAAAAACTGTTTTTT
TRBJ2-7,TRBD2,TRBV19,.,CATRDYRWEQYF,TGTGCCACGAGGGACTACCGATGGGAGCAGTACTTC
TRBJ1-1,TRBD1,TRBV9,.,CASSKPTGVDTEAFF,TGTGCCAGCAGCAAACCGACAGGGGTGGACACTGAAGCTTTCTTT